The 8 T cell receptor beta chains listed next were all sequenced from one sample in a study of T cells in Graves' hyperthyroidism and ophthalmopathy. It was RNA transcripts that yielded the amplified TCR beta CDR3 regions. Primed by the HTBI set, a first-round RT-PCR was run on the TCR CDR3. TCRdb reanalysed the multiplex PCR reads using MiXCR and keeps one entry per CDR3 protein. The table lists fewer than 350,000 distinct CDR3 sequences, about 14% of them singletons. The specimen sequenced was blood. Every receptor here comes from a woman aged 30 to 39 with Graves' hyperthyroidism that later progressed to Graves' ophthalmopathy.

This chain connects TRBV4-3 to TRBJ1-2; D uncertain. Trimming removed 0 bases from V and 7 bases from J, with 12 bases in between. Per germline, CDR1 LGHNA and CDR2 YSLEER. The CDR3 runs 14 residues. This chain's CDR3 is CASSQDWQALGYTF. In DNA form, the CDR3 reads TGCGCCAGCAGCCAAGATTGGCAGGCACTTGGCTACACCTTC.

This clonotype was recorded many times. The rearrangement links TRBV4-1 to TRBJ2-2; D not resolved. The CDR3 has 9 residues. Trimming pared 7 bases from V and 8 bases from J, leaving 2 bases between. From germline, CDR1 is MGHRA and CDR2 YSYEKL. This CDR3 reads CASKGELFF. DNA of the CDR3: TGCGCCAGCAAAGGGGAGCTGTTTTTT.

This clonotype was counted at least ten times. The chain uses TRBV13 and TRBJ2-5; perhaps TRBD1 as D (6 bases). From germline, CDR1 is PRHDT and CDR2 FYEKMQ (reference sequence). V dropped 2 bases and J dropped 5 bases, with 9 bases sitting between them. This CDR3 comprises 13 residues. The chain's CDR3 is CASSLWGQETQYF. In nucleotides, the CDR3 is TGTGCCAGCAGCTTATGGGGGCAGGAGACCCAGTACTTC.

The chain is built from TRBV7-2 and TRBJ2-7; D remains unclear. Per the germline V gene, CDR1 is SGHTA and CDR2 is FQGNSA. The germline V and J ends were trimmed by 5 bases and 2 bases, with 10 bases remaining between them. The CDR3 covers 13 residues. The CDR3 loop is CASSQRYPYEQYF. The CDR3 coding sequence is TGTGCCAGCAGCCAGCGCTACCCCTACGAGCAGTACTTC. The full variable domain, completed using reference TRBV7-2 and TRBJ2-7, is GAGVSQSPSNKVTEKGKDVELRCDPISGHTALYWYRQSLGQGLEFLIYFQGNSAPDKSGLPSDRFSAERTGGSVSTLTIQRTQQEDSAVYLCASSQRYPYEQYFGPGTRLTVT.

Many counts were recorded for this clonotype. J is TRBJ2-7 and V is TRBV20-1, with 14 bases lining up with TRBD2. Germline V gene sequence: CDR1 DFQATT, CDR2 SNEGSKA (reference sequence). Trimming cost V 5 bases and J 4 bases; bases outside gene matches: 10. This CDR3 is 16 amino acids long. The CDR3 loop reads CSALPWTSGRWYEQYF. The CDR3, as DNA: TGCAGTGCTTTACCCTGGACTAGCGGGAGGTGGTACGAGCAGTACTTC.

Ten or more counts support this clonotype. This chain's CDR3 is CASSPRGRRPYNEQFF. For the CDR3, the DNA is TGTGCCAGCAGCCCCCGGGGCAGGCGGCCCTACAATGAGCAGTTCTTC. The genes are TRBV13 and TRBJ2-1, with D perhaps being TRBD1 or TRBD2 (5 bases each). With 5 bases removed from V and 2 bases from J, the gap between germline ends came to 16 bases. CDR1 is PRHDT and CDR2 is FYEKMQ in the germline V gene (reference sequence). This CDR3 contains 16 residues.

This clonotype was counted at least ten times. With a much larger clone just one base away, this may be a read error. In this CDR3 the conserved last residue, phenylalanine or tryptophan, is missing, so a read error is likely. V is TRBV12-3 or TRBV12-4 and J is TRBJ1-5; D is unclear. The CDR3 has 12 residues. V was trimmed by 7 bases and J by 2 bases, leaving 6 bases between them. CDR3 residues: CASTRGNQPQHL. The CDR3 DNA reads as TGTGCCAGCACGCGGGGCAATCAGCCCCAGCATCTT.

About this clonotype itself: This sequence may be a read error, since a much larger clone differs from it by one base. This chain connects TRBV4-2 to TRBJ2-7; either TRBD1 or TRBD2 may supply D (5 bases each). This CDR3 has 15 residues. The V end lost 4 bases, the J end lost 2 bases, and 15 bases lay between the germline ends. Germline V gene lookup returns CDR1 LGHNA and CDR2 YNFKEQ. The CDR3 is CASSPAMRGTYEQYF. CDR3 nucleotide sequence: TGTGCCAGCAGCCCAGCGATGAGGGGCACCTACGAGCAGTACTTC.